This T cell receptor (beta chain) was profiled in a study of shared clonotypes between healthy human individuals. Concerning this clone itself: Its target is not known.

Libraries were prepared by immunoSEQ multiplex PCR; TCRdb keeps only in-frame clonotypes and omits some of them. This sample has around 600,000 clones, with approximately 97% found just once. Study-wide results and limits: Limitation of the genetic and exposure-history diversity represented came from the few donors.

The clonotype originates from a woman younger than 45 in good health. Sequencing was performed on naive CD4+ T cells sorted from blood. Specified subset: CD45RA+ positively selected.

This CDR3 reads CASSVGTGGYQPQHF. CDR3 nucleotides: TGTGCCAGCAGTGTAGGGACAGGGGGCTATCAGCCCCAGCATTTT. This chain links TRBV27 with TRBJ1-5; TRBD1 agrees at 12 bases. The CDR3 sequence is 15 residues long. V trimming: 5 bases; J trimming: 5 bases; junction bases outside the gene matches: 4. Per the germline V gene, CDR1 is MNHEY and CDR2 is SMNVEV (reference sequence).